This TCR beta chain was recovered during a study of blood T cell repertoires in COVID-19. Looking at the study overall: The samples span acute and convalescent COVID-19 from the United States, Italy and Spain. The cDNA or gDNA used as material had been derived from T cells, B-cell-depleted T cells, or PBMCs.

Per the study methods: Scientists estimated how many nucleated cells there were by amplifying reference gene primers. The protocol was immunoSEQ multiplex PCR, while the TCRdb copy is restricted to in-frame clones and leaves out a portion. That table supplies the V and J calls and clone size; D and trimming were determined from the DNA. The sample records 85,000 to 95,000 clones, around three quarters being singletons. Source material: peripheral blood. The TCR originated in a man aged 65 to 79 with acute or convalescent COVID-19.

This CDR3 is CASSKDGQGTWELFF. In DNA form, the CDR3 reads TGTGCCAGCAGCAAAGACGGCCAGGGTACCTGGGAACTGTTTTTT. J is TRBJ1-4 and V is TRBV21-1; the table's D call, TRBD1, was not checked against the DNA. TRBV21-1 is a pseudogene locus. The CDR3 loop spans 15 amino acids.